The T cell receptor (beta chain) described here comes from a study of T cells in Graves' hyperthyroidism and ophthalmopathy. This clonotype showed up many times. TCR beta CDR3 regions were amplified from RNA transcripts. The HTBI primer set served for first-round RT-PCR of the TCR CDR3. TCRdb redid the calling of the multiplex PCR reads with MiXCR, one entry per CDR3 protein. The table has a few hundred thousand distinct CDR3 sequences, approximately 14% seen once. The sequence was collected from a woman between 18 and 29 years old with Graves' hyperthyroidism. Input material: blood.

CDR3 DNA sequence: TGTGCCAGCAGCTTGGGGACCAGGGGCCGAGCCAAAAACATTCAGTACTTC. Translation gives CASSLGTRGRAKNIQYF. The chain recombines TRBV13 with TRBJ2-4, with TRBD1 as a possible D gene (6 bases). Trimming took 3 bases from V and 0 from J, leaving 15 bases between them. The CDR3 consists of 17 residues. Germline V gives CDR1 PRHDT, CDR2 FYEKMQ (reference sequence).